These 27 T cell receptor beta chains originate from one sample sequenced in a study of beta chain features in type 1 diabetes. The sequenced template was cDNA made from the entire isolated RNA. The method was immunoSEQ multiplex PCR; TCRdb's version includes in-frame clones alone and lacks a portion of them. The repertoire has hundreds of thousands of clones, 8% to 13% of them found once; the top ten carry approximately 0.016%. Sequencing input: naive CD4+ T cells from blood. The receptor source for this set is a woman aged 30 to 39 in good health.

This clone has only a few counts. The chain couples TRBV5-1 to TRBJ2-5; D perhaps matches TRBD2 (5 bases). V lost 0 bases to trimming and J lost 5 bases, with 14 bases between them. CDR1 SGHRS and CDR2 YFSETQ come from the germline V gene. CDR3 length: 15 amino acids. The CDR3 here is CASSLASQRGETQYF. Here the CDR3 DNA reads TGCGCCAGCAGCTTGGCCAGCCAAAGAGGGGAGACCCAGTACTTC.

This clone was found a few times. The chain is built from TRBV14 and TRBJ2-5; D is ambiguous. The germline V and J ends were trimmed by 5 bases and 2 bases, with 9 bases remaining between them. CDR1 and CDR2 from the germline V gene are SGHDN and FVKESK. There are 13 residues in the CDR3. CDR3 region: CASSEVQQETQYF. The CDR3, as DNA: TGTGCCAGCAGCGAGGTCCAGCAAGAGACCCAGTACTTC.

This chain links TRBV7-2 with TRBJ1-3; the D gene is possibly TRBD1 (5 bases). From germline, CDR1 is SGHTA and CDR2 FQGNSA. This CDR3 spans 15 amino acids. V shed 5 bases and J shed 0 bases, with 11 bases lying between them. In DNA form, the CDR3 reads TGTGCCAGCAGCGAGAGACAGTTCTCTGGAAACACCATATATTTT. Translated: CASSERQFSGNTIYF.

The gene calls are TRBV5-1 and TRBJ2-2; 8 bases agree with TRBD2. The trim removed 1 base at V and 4 bases at J, leaving 3 bases unmatched. Germline V gene data show CDR1 as SGHRS and CDR2 as YFSETQ. The CDR3 runs 15 residues. The CDR3 DNA reads as TGCGCCAGCAGCTTGATAGCGGGAAGCACCGGGGAGCTGTTTTTT. It encodes CASSLIAGSTGELFF.

This clone has a handful of counts. The V gene is TRBV30, the J gene TRBJ1-5; D call uncertain. CDR1 is GTSNPN and CDR2 is SVGIG in the germline V gene (reference sequence). This CDR3 is built from 13 residues. Trimming cost V 2 bases and J 7 bases, with 12 bases left between them. The CDR3 protein is CAWSRTASQPQHF. CDR3 coding DNA: TGTGCCTGGAGTCGTACAGCCAGCCAGCCCCAGCATTTT.

V is TRBV28 and J is TRBJ2-7, with 9 bases lining up with TRBD1. Germline-derived CDR1 and CDR2 are MDHEN and SYDVKM. The CDR3 is 14 residues long. The V and J ends lost 6 bases and 5 bases, in that order; junction bases with no gene match: 8. The CDR3 is CASRPQDRGNEQYF. The CDR3 DNA reads TGTGCCAGCAGGCCTCAGGACAGGGGTAACGAGCAGTACTTC.

The chain links TRBV29-1 to TRBJ1-2; possible D gene TRBD1, 5 bases. The germline V gene has CDR1 SQVTM and CDR2 ANQGSEA. CDR3 length: 13 amino acids. Deletions cut 7 bases from V and 5 bases from J, with 17 bases between. CDR3 DNA sequence: TGCAGCGCACCTGCGGGGGACGCATATGGCTACACCTTC. Translated, it gives CSAPAGDAYGYTF.

This clone was seen more than once but under ten times. The chain has TRBV25-1 and TRBJ2-1; the D gene is possibly TRBD2 (6 bases). Trimming stripped 5 bases from V and 7 bases from J, with 9 bases between. CDR3 length: 12 amino acids. The germline V gene has CDR1 MGHDK and CDR2 SYGVNS. In DNA, the CDR3 is TGTGCCAGCAGTCCCCTAGCGAATGAGCAGTTCTTC. This encodes CASSPLANEQFF.

This clone was seen a handful of times. The chain carries TRBV28 and TRBJ1-2; D call uncertain. The CDR3 extends over 12 amino acids. V gave up 4 bases and J gave up 8 bases, with 11 bases separating them. The germline gives CDR1 MDHEN, CDR2 SYDVKM. The CDR3 loop reads CASSWAVEGYTF. DNA of the CDR3: TGTGCCAGCAGTTGGGCAGTGGAAGGCTACACCTTC.

This clone was seen only a few times. This chain uses TRBV30 with TRBJ1-2; D gene uncertain. CDR3 length: 14 residues. Germline loops: CDR1 GTSNPN, CDR2 SVGIG (reference sequence). The germline V and J ends were trimmed by 2 bases and 1 base, with 11 bases remaining between them. The DNA of the CDR3 is TGTGCCTGGAGTACCCCGGGGAGTAACTATGGCTACACCTTC. It yields the protein CAWSTPGSNYGYTF.

This clone was seen more than once but under ten times. The rearrangement uses TRBV29-1 and TRBJ2-5, with TRBD1 as a possible D gene (5 bases). This CDR3 comprises 14 residues. V gave up 3 bases and J gave up 3 bases, with 14 bases separating them. CDR1 and CDR2 (germline): SQVTM, ANQGSEA. The CDR3 nucleotides are TGCAGCGTTGAGGCCCAGGGTCCGAAAGAGACCCAGTACTTC. Amino acids: CSVEAQGPKETQYF. The full variable domain, in which reference TRBV29-1 and TRBJ2-5 provide the parts outside the CDR3, is SAVISQKPSRDICQRGTSLTIQCQVDSQVTMMFWYRQQPGQSLTLIATANQGSEATYESGFVIDKFPISRPNLTFSTLTVSNMSPEDSSIYLCSVEAQGPKETQYFGPGTRLLVL.

This chain connects TRBV6-5 to TRBJ1-1; 8 bases are shared with TRBD1. CDR1 and CDR2 from the germline V gene are MNHEY and SVGAGI. With 2 bases clipped from V and 5 bases from J, the junction kept 7 bases outside the gene matches. CDR3 size: 15 residues. DNA for the CDR3: TGTGCCAGCAGTTACGAGGTAACAGGGGGTACTGAAGCTTTCTTT. Protein sequence: CASSYEVTGGTEAFF.

CDR3 in DNA: TGTGCCTGGGGCCCAGGGGGCACTGGAAACACCATATATTTT. It codes for CAWGPGGTGNTIYF. The rearrangement joins TRBV30 to TRBJ1-3; 8 nucleotides align to TRBD1. CDR3 length equals 14 residues. Germline V gene data show CDR1 as GTSNPN and CDR2 as SVGIG (reference sequence). Germline trimming cut 5 bases from V and 2 bases from J; bases unmatched to any gene: 5.

This clone was recorded a few times. The genes are TRBV28 and TRBJ2-5; weak D call: TRBD2 (6 bases). The V end lost 4 bases, the J end lost 9 bases, and 12 bases lay between the germline ends. The CDR3 spans 12 residues. The germline gives CDR1 MDHEN, CDR2 SYDVKM. The CDR3 DNA follows: TGTGCCAGCAGTTCGGGACTCGAGGCCCAGTACTTC. It translates to CASSSGLEAQYF.

This rearrangement joins TRBV6-5 to TRBJ2-5; perhaps TRBD1 as D (5 bases). The CDR3 runs to 11 residues. V gave up 6 bases and J gave up 4 bases, with 6 bases separating them. CDR1 is MNHEY, CDR2 SVGAGI, per germline. The CDR3, as DNA: TGTGCCAGCAGGGGGCGAGAGACCCAGTACTTC. Translation: CASRGRETQYF.

There are a few counts of this clone. The chain recombines TRBV4-3 with TRBJ2-3, with TRBD1 as a possible D gene (6 bases). CDR1 and CDR2 from the germline V gene are LGHNA and YSLEER. There are 14 residues in the CDR3. The germline V and J ends were trimmed by 1 base and 6 bases, with 11 bases remaining between them. Written as DNA, the CDR3 is TGCGCCAGCAGCCAAGCTGGGGGCGCGGATACGCAGTATTTT. As protein: CASSQAGGADTQYF.

The chain is built from TRBV28 and TRBJ1-5, with D perhaps TRBD1 (5 bases). V lost 5 bases and J 5 bases, leaving 16 bases between the germline ends. Germline-derived CDR1 and CDR2 are MDHEN and SYDVKM. The CDR3 is 15 amino acids. Here the CDR3 reads CASSPQVAPDQPQHF. For the CDR3, the DNA is TGTGCCAGCAGTCCACAGGTCGCCCCGGATCAGCCCCAGCATTTT. Full variable domain (remainder filled in from reference TRBV28 and TRBJ1-5): DVKVTQSSRYLVKRTGEKVFLECVQDMDHENMFWYRQDPGLGLRLIYFSYDVKMKEKGDIPEGYSVSREKKERFSLILESASTNQTSMYLCASSPQVAPDQPQHFGDGTRLSIL.

This clone has at least ten counts. Relative to the germline gene, one junction end is altered; a read error may explain this. This sequence joins TRBV7-9 and TRBJ2-1; 10 nucleotides match TRBD2. CDR1 and CDR2 from the germline V gene are SEHNR and FQNEAQ (reference sequence). The CDR3 runs to 13 residues. CDR3 residues: CASSIAGGNEQFF. The CDR3 nucleotides are TGTGCCAGCAGCATAGCGGGAGGTAATGAGCAGTTCTTC.

The V call is TRBV4-2, the J call TRBJ2-5; TRBD1 matches at 7 bases. The germline V gene has CDR1 LGHNA and CDR2 YNFKEQ. The CDR3 covers 15 residues. V shed 1 base and J 5 bases; nucleotides not matched to a gene: 7. The CDR3 DNA follows: TGTGCCAGCAGCCAAGGGCAGGGGGACCGGGAGACCCAGTACTTC. Amino acid sequence: CASSQGQGDRETQYF.

Only a few counts were recorded for this clone. This chain joins TRBV18 and TRBJ2-1; D is perhaps TRBD1 (6 bases). Trimming took 3 bases from V and 0 from J, leaving 12 bases between them. Germline CDR1 KGHSH, CDR2 LQKENI. The CDR3 consists of 16 residues. CDR3 DNA sequence: TGTGCCAGCTCACCCCAGGACAGCCACTCCTACAATGAGCAGTTCTTC. Amino acids: CASSPQDSHSYNEQFF.

For this clone: Other DNA sequences from this sample encode an identical CDR3 as well. The rearrangement uses TRBV5-1 and TRBJ2-5; TRBD1 matches at 8 bases. The germline V gene has CDR1 SGHRS and CDR2 YFSETQ. This CDR3 region has 13 residues. The V gene end was trimmed by 3 bases and the J gene end by 3 bases; junction bases not matched to a gene: 1. As DNA, the CDR3 is TGCGCCAGCAGCTCACAGGGGGAAGAGACCCAGTACTTC. As protein: CASSSQGEETQYF.

The chain joins TRBV27 to TRBJ2-7; 7 bases agree with TRBD1. This CDR3 spans 15 amino acids. Germline CDR1 MNHEY, CDR2 SMNVEV (reference sequence). J gave up 3 bases and V 4 bases, and 9 bases lay outside the gene matches. CDR3 in DNA: TGTGCCAGCAGTTCCCGGACAGGTTTAGACTACGAGCAGTACTTC. Residues: CASSSRTGLDYEQYF.

This clone was counted only a few times. V and J are TRBV19 and TRBJ2-1, with 9 bases fitting TRBD2. V shed 4 bases and J 8 bases; nucleotides not matched to a gene: 12. The CDR3 runs 16 residues. Germline V gene lookup returns CDR1 LNHDA and CDR2 SQIVND (reference sequence). CDR3 DNA sequence: TGTGCCAGTAGTACACATACCGGCGGGAGGGTCGATGAGCAGTTCTTC. The encoded protein is CASSTHTGGRVDEQFF.

This clone appeared a few times. The CDR3 protein is CASRIEGGATLYGYTF. In DNA form, the CDR3 reads TGCGCCAGCAGGATCGAGGGGGGGGCAACCCTCTATGGCTACACCTTC. The chain is built from TRBV5-1 and TRBJ1-2; possibly TRBD1 for D (6 bases). The CDR3 covers 16 residues. CDR1 is SGHRS and CDR2 is YFSETQ in the germline V gene. The ends were cut back, 5 bases at V and 4 bases at J, with 21 bases in the middle.

This chain uses TRBV20-1 with TRBJ2-5; D unclear. Germline-derived CDR1 and CDR2 are DFQATT and SNEGSKA (reference sequence). V lost 6 bases and J 4 bases, leaving 6 bases between the germline ends. The CDR3 is made up of 10 amino acids. The CDR3 loop is CSATRETQYF. As DNA, the CDR3 is TGCAGTGCCACCAGAGAGACCCAGTACTTC.

The chain couples TRBV6-1 to TRBJ1-2; the D gene is possibly TRBD1 (6 bases). CDR1 is MNHNS and CDR2 is SASEGT in the germline V gene. Trimming took 5 bases from V and 7 from J, leaving 14 bases between them. This CDR3 spans 13 amino acids. DNA of the CDR3: TGTGCCAGCAGTCCGGGACACGGAGGTGGCTACACCTTC. This codes for CASSPGHGGGYTF.

This clone was observed a few times. This chain joins TRBV11-1 and TRBJ2-1, with 11 bases identical to TRBD2. Losses at the gene ends were 5 bases for V and 5 bases for J; bases not matched to a gene: 11. CDR3 length: 17 residues. Germline assignment: CDR1 SGHAT and CDR2 FQDESV (reference sequence). This chain's CDR3 is CASSPGLAVRGNNEQFF. The CDR3 DNA follows: TGTGCCAGCAGCCCGGGACTAGCGGTCCGGGGGAACAATGAGCAGTTCTTC.